This TCR beta chain was identified in a study of T cells after yellow fever vaccination. About the study: Preparation of fractions with low cell numbers was performed using SMART-Seq v4 Ultra Low Input.

A note on this clonotype: Its antigen is unknown.

TCRdb re-derived calls from the 5' RACE reads in MiXCR, one entry per CDR3 protein. The repertoire holds some 120,000 distinct CDR3 sequences, 7.5% to 10% seen once, with 30% to 50% in the top ten. Per the germline V gene, CDR1 is MNHEY and CDR2 is SMNVEV (reference sequence). Deletions cut 0 bases from V and 9 bases from J, with 14 bases between. The CDR3 contains 14 residues. Study observations and caveats: Contamination of FACS-sorted repertoires by abundant clonotypes from the bulk population could occur. Among primary-vaccination clones, most reappeared after the booster, at 96% for CD4 and roughly 88% for CD8.

The sample was CD8+ T cells sorted from PBMCs, taken on the day of the yellow fever booster vaccination. V and J are TRBV27 and TRBJ2-5, with D possibly being TRBD1 (5 bases). The receptor was isolated from a man between 18 and 35 years old who received the YFV17D yellow fever vaccine. This chain's CDR3 is CASSLSGPGISQYF. The CDR3 DNA sequence: TGTGCCAGCAGTTTATCTGGCCCAGGGATATCCCAGTACTTC.